This T cell receptor (beta chain) is drawn from a study of shared clonotypes between healthy human individuals. In the naive CD8 group, cells lacked CD45RO and were positively selected for CCR7, so terminally differentiated effector memory CD45RA+ cells were left out. The healthy adult donors were HIV-negative and reported no recent acute infections or vaccinations. Execution of the assay was at deep level. Assay: immunoSEQ multiplex PCR; the TCRdb copy retains only in-frame clones and omits some. The sample consists of almost 700,000 clones, about 90% of them appearing once. Study-wide points: Naive subsets usually exceeded memory subsets in estimated richness. Naive CD4 clonotype sharing across a few donors was about 5.3%.

With V trimmed by 4 bases and J by 1 base, 13 bases remained unmatched. Germline CDR1 is SGHRS and CDR2 is YFSETQ. CDR3 length equals 17 residues. On this clone: Antigen specificity is unknown.

Material for sequencing was naive CD8+ T cells sorted from blood. The TCR was taken from a man aged 25 to 45 in good health. The V gene is TRBV5-1, the J gene TRBJ2-5, with 7 bases aligning to TRBD2. The CDR3 region has the DNA TGCGCCAGCAGCGAACCCCTCGTGGGAGGGGTCCAAGAGACCCAGTACTTC. Translation gives CASSEPLVGGVQETQYF. The full variable domain, with the rest looked up from reference TRBV5-1 and TRBJ2-5, is KAGVTQTPRYLIKTRGQQVTLSCSPISGHRSVSWYQQTPGQGLQFLFEYFSETQRNKGNFPGRFSGRQFSNSRSEMNVSTLELGDSALYLCASSEPLVGGVQETQYFGPGTRLLVL.